This record concerns one T cell receptor (beta chain) sequence. Its specificity is unknown. This entry belongs to a study of vaccination effects on CD4 cells after COVID-19. Study-wide background: Each well held 2 million to 2.5 million PBMC cultured with 7.5 to 10 ug/ml peptides and about 9.7 IU/ml IL-2.

TCRdb's table, derived via immunoSEQ multiplex PCR, lists solely in-frame clones and lacks some. The sample shows around 40,000 clones, roughly 72% of them seen only once. The CDR3 has 16 residues. Per the germline V gene, CDR1 is SGDLS and CDR2 is YYNGEE. V trimming: 2 bases; J trimming: 4 bases; junction bases outside the gene matches: 12. Scientists isolated CD4+ T cells after a roughly 10-day culture period ended. Participants each got two BNT162b2 or mRNA-1273 vaccine doses. Among the vaccine recipients, none had a prior SARS-CoV-2 infection, and nucleocapsid antibodies were negative. Cultures received IL-2 medium that replaced half the medium on days 3 and 7.

The chain couples TRBV9 to TRBJ2-7, with 7 bases identical to TRBD1. The sequencing here drew on CD4+ T cells from PBMCs cultured without peptide, taken after COVID-19 vaccination. The receptor was derived from a human donor who received a COVID-19 vaccine. The CDR3 protein is CASSVGSDRVGYEQYF. The CDR3, as DNA: TGTGCCAGCAGCGTTGGGTCTGACAGGGTGGGGTACGAGCAGTACTTC.